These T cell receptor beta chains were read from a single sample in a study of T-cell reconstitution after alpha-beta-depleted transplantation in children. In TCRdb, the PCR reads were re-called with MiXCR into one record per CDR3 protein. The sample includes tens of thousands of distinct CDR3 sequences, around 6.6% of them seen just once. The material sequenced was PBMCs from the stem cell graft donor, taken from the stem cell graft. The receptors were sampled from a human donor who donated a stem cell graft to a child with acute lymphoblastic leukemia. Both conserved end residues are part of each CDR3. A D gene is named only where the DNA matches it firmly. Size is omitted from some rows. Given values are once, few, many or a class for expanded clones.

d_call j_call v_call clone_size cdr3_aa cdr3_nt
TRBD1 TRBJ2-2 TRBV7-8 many CASSSGLRQGNTGELFF TGTGCCAGCAGCTCAGGACTCCGACAGGGGAACACCGGGGAGCTGTTTTTT
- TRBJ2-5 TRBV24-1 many CATSEPTGFGETQYF TGTGCCACCAGTGAACCCACAGGGTTTGGAGAGACCCAGTACTTC
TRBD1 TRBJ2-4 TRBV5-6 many CASDSNRGAAKNIQYF TGTGCCAGCGATTCCAACAGGGGCGCCGCCAAAAACATTCAGTACTTC
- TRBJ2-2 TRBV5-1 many CASSLAMGTGELFF TGCGCCAGCAGCTTGGCCATGGGGACCGGGGAGCTGTTTTTT
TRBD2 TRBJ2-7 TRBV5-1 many CASSLETSGTDEQYF TGCGCCAGCAGCTTGGAAACTAGCGGGACGGACGAGCAGTACTTC
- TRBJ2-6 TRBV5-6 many CASSLYGESGANVLTF TGTGCCAGCAGCTTGTATGGGGAATCTGGGGCCAACGTCCTGACTTTC
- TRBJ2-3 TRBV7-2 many CASSLAFTDLTTDTQYF TGTGCCAGCAGCTTAGCTTTTACCGACCTTACGACAGATACGCAGTATTTT
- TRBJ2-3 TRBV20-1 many CSARDRQGRNTQYF TGCAGTGCTAGAGATCGTCAGGGGAGAAATACGCAGTATTTT
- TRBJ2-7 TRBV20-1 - CSARGRGSYEQYF TGCAGTGCTAGGGGTAGGGGCTCCTACGAGCAGTACTTC
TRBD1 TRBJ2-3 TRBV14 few CASSLWDSFTDTQYF TGTGCCAGCAGCCTCTGGGACAGTTTCACAGATACGCAGTATTTT
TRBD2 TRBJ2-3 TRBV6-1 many CASSGPGGRGTDTQYF TGTGCCAGCAGTGGCCCGGGGGGGCGGGGCACAGATACGCAGTATTTT
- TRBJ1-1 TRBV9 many CASSVDPITGINTEAFF TGTGCCAGCAGCGTAGACCCCATCACAGGGATTAACACTGAAGCTTTCTTT
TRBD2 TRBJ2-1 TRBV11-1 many CASSSSSGRRNEQFF TGTGCCAGCAGCTCTTCTAGCGGGAGGCGCAATGAGCAGTTCTTC
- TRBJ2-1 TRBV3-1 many CASSLGPNEQFF TGTGCCAGCAGCCTAGGACCGAATGAGCAGTTCTTC
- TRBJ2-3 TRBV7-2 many CASTRYQSTDTQYF TGTGCCAGCACCCGTTATCAGAGCACAGATACGCAGTATTTT
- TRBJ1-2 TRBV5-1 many CASSLVGGDYGYTF TGCGCCAGCAGCTTGGTGGGAGGTGACTATGGCTACACCTTC
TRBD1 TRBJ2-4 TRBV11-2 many CASSLTPLQGPRDIQYF TGTGCCAGCAGCTTAACCCCACTACAGGGGCCCCGGGACATTCAGTACTTC
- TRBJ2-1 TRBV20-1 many CSASQRRDNEQFF TGCAGCGCGTCCCAGCGACGGGATAATGAGCAGTTCTTC
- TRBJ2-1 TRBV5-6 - CASSLPEGNSYNEQFF TGTGCCAGCAGCTTGCCTGAGGGAAACTCCTACAATGAGCAGTTCTTC
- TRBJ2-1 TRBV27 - CASSFSGTNSYNEQFF TGTGCCAGCAGTTTCTCTGGGACCAACTCCTACAATGAGCAGTTCTTC
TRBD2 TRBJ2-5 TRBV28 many CASSLVGGGETQYF TGTGCCAGCAGTTTAGTGGGGGGGGGAGAGACCCAGTACTTC
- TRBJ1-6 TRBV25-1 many CASTRGGPRGSPLHF TGTGCCAGCACCCGAGGAGGGCCACGGGGGTCACCCCTCCACTTT
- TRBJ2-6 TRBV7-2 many CASSSPGVSGANVLTF TGTGCCAGCAGCTCCCCAGGGGTCTCTGGGGCCAACGTCCTGACTTTC
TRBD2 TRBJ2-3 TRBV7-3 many CASSLGASGRPADTQYF TGTGCCAGCAGCTTAGGAGCTAGCGGGAGGCCGGCAGATACGCAGTATTTT
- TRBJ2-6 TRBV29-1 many CSVEAGGSGANVLTF TGCAGCGTTGAAGCCGGCGGGTCTGGGGCCAACGTCCTGACTTTC
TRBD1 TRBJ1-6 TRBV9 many CASSVGNRGNNSPLHF TGTGCCAGCAGCGTTGGGAACAGGGGAAATAATTCACCCCTCCACTTT
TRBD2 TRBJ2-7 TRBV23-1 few CASSHGSGINYEQYF TGCGCCAGCAGTCACGGTAGCGGGATCAACTACGAGCAGTACTTC
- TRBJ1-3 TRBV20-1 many CSARQESGNTIYF TGCAGTGCTAGACAGGAGTCTGGAAACACCATATATTTT
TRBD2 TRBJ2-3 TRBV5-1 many CASSLGTSGSTDTQYF TGCGCCAGCAGCTTGGGGACTAGCGGTTCCACAGATACGCAGTATTTT
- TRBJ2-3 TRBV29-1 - CSVETTPADTQYF TGCAGCGTTGAGACGACTCCCGCAGATACGCAGTATTTT
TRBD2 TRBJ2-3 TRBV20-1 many CSARRPSGPDTQYF TGCAGTGCTAGAAGGCCTAGCGGGCCAGATACGCAGTATTTT
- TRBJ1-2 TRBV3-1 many CASSQDFGHLSYTF TGTGCCAGCAGCCAAGATTTTGGACATTTAAGCTACACCTTC
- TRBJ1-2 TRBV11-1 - CASSSSGSKTF TGTGCCAGCAGTTCCTCCGGGTCGAAGACCTTC
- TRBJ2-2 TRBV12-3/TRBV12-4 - CASSVIASNTGELFF TGTGCCAGCAGCGTGATCGCCTCGAACACCGGGGAGCTGTTTTTT
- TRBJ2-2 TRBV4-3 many CASSRSDPLGGGELFF TGCGCCAGCAGCCGGTCAGACCCGTTGGGAGGCGGGGAGCTGTTTTTT
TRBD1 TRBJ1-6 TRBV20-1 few CSARDNNRGDSPLHF TGCAGTGCTAGAGATAATAACAGGGGGGATTCACCCCTCCACTTT
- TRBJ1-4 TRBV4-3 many CASSLLRPATNEKLFF TGCGCCAGCAGTCTCCTAAGGCCTGCAACTAATGAAAAACTGTTTTTT
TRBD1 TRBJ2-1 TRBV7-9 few CASSFWGQYGEQFF TGTGCCAGCAGCTTTTGGGGACAGTATGGTGAGCAGTTCTTC
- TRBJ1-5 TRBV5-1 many CASSLAGRANQPQHF TGCGCCAGCAGCTTGGCCGGGAGGGCAAATCAGCCCCAGCATTTT
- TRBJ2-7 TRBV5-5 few CASSLSGPTYEQYF TGTGCCAGCAGCTTGTCAGGGCCCACCTACGAGCAGTACTTC
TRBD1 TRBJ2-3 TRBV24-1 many CATSDPQGATDTQYF TGTGCCACCAGTGATCCACAGGGGGCAACAGATACGCAGTATTTT
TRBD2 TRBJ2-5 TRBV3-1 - CASSQGRAGDPMGTQYF TGTGCCAGCAGCCAAGGAAGAGCGGGGGACCCGATGGGGACCCAGTACTTC
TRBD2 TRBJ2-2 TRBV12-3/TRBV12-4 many CASSPTTNAGAGELFF TGTGCCAGCAGTCCGACGACTAACGCGGGGGCCGGGGAGCTGTTTTTT
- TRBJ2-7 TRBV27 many CASSFGNEQYF TGTGCCAGCAGTTTTGGCAACGAGCAGTACTTC
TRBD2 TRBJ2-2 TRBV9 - CASSPTLAVDTGELFF TGTGCCAGCTCCCCGACCCTAGCGGTTGACACCGGGGAGCTGTTTTTT
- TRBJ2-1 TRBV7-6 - CASSLGRRDLYNEQFF TGTGCCAGCAGCTTAGGTCGGCGGGACCTCTACAATGAGCAGTTCTTC